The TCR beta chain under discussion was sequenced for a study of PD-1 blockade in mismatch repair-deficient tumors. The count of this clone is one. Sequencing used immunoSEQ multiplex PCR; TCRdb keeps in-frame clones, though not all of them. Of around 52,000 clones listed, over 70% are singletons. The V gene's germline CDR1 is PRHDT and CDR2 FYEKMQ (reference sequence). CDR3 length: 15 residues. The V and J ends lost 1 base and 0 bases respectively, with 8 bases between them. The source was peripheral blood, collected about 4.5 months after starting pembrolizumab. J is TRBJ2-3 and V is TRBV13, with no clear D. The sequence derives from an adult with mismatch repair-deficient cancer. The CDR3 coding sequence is TGTGCCAGCAGCTTAGCAGGTAGTAGCACAGATACGCAGTATTTT. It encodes CASSLAGSSTDTQYF.